This TCR beta chain was observed in a study of OX40 agonist ivuxolimab in advanced cancers. Study-level findings and limits: Fewer expanded clones were found on average in CD4+ than in CD8+ T cells. Some of the lowest clonal expansion was seen in partial responders at 0.1-3.0 mg/kg. A proportion of nonresponders additionally exhibited low normalized T-cell clonal expansion. Expanded peripheral T-cell antigen specificity went undetermined.

This clone was counted once. Antigen unknown. Repertoires were generated with immunoSEQ multiplex PCR, while TCRdb's copy carries only in-frame clones and drops some. The sample records approximately 130,000 clones, more than 85% being singletons. CDR3 length: 15 amino acids. Germline V gene data show CDR1 as MDHEN and CDR2 as SYDVKM. Deletions cut 6 bases from V and 4 bases from J, with 18 bases between. This specimen was CD4+ or CD8+ T cells sorted from blood, taken in a trial of the OX40 agonist ivuxolimab. The rearrangement links TRBV28 to TRBJ1-2, with D tentatively TRBD1 (5 bases). This sequence was found in an adult with an advanced solid tumor such as melanoma, head and neck, liver or kidney cancer. The CDR3 sequence: CASRMGGNLFYGYTF. The CDR3 nucleotides read TGTGCCAGCAGGATGGGGGGGAATCTGTTCTATGGCTACACCTTC.